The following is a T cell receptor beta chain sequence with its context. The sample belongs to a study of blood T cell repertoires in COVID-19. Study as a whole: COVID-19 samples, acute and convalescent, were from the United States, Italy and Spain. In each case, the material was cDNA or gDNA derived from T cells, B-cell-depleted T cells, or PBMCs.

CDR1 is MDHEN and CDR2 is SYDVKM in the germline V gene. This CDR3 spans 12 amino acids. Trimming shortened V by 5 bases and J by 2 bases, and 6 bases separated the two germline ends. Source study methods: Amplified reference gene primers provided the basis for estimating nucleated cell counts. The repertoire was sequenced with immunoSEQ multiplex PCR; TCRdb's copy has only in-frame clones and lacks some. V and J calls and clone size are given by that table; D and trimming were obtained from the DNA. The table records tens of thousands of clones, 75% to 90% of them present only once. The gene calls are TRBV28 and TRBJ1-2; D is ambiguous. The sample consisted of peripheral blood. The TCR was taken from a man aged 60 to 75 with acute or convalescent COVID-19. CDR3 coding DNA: TGTGCCAGCAGTCTTCTAAACTATGGCTACACCTTC. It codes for CASSLLNYGYTF.